This TCR beta chain derives from a study of radiotherapy plus CTLA-4 blockade in lung cancer (dated by TCRdb to the late 2010s). About the full investigation: Among enrolled patients, roughly 20% had an objective response and 25% to 35% reached disease control.

Details on this clone: No cognate antigen has been identified for it. Per-base quality was not reported, and no clone a single base away is much larger than it.

In this study, focal radiation therapy paired with CTLA-4 blockade (ipilimumab) was tested in patients who had chemo-refractory metastatic non-small-cell lung cancer. Study-wide conclusions, independent of this receptor: After treatment with radiotherapy and ipilimumab, TCR clones that originated in tumors expanded in peripheral blood. Increased serum interferon-beta after radiation, together with early dynamic changes in blood T cell clones, were reported to be the strongest predictors of response.

Libraries were built with the immunoSEQ multiplex PCR assay. Entries here come from immuneACCESS through TCRdb and include only in-frame sequences with V and J called. Some clones fail to appear in such tables; in the studies checked, an unresolved V gene covers under half of the shortfall, and the cause of the remainder is unknown. For this sample the table gives around 50,000 clones, of which 86% were detected only once. In total, the top ten clones hold less than 20% of the sample. The sequence was obtained from a human donor with non-small cell lung cancer that progressed on radiotherapy plus ipilimumab. Some clones in this sample may be carry-over from other donors' samples. The input for sequencing was peripheral blood, taken from a patient treated with radiotherapy plus ipilimumab.

The CDR3 region reads CAWSPDRWTEAFF. The DNA sequence follows: TGTGCCTGGAGTCCGGACAGATGGACTGAAGCTTTCTTT. The V and J segments used are TRBV30 and TRBJ1-1; the D region possibly corresponds to TRBD1 (6 bases align). The CDR3 has 13 amino acids, counting the end cysteine and phenylalanine. The kept DNA is CDR3 alone, 39 bases in frame from the first base. The germline V gene (reference sequence) sets CDR1 to GTSNPN and CDR2 to SVGIG. The V end loses 2 bases and the J end loses 5 bases, and a stretch of 12 bases separates them.